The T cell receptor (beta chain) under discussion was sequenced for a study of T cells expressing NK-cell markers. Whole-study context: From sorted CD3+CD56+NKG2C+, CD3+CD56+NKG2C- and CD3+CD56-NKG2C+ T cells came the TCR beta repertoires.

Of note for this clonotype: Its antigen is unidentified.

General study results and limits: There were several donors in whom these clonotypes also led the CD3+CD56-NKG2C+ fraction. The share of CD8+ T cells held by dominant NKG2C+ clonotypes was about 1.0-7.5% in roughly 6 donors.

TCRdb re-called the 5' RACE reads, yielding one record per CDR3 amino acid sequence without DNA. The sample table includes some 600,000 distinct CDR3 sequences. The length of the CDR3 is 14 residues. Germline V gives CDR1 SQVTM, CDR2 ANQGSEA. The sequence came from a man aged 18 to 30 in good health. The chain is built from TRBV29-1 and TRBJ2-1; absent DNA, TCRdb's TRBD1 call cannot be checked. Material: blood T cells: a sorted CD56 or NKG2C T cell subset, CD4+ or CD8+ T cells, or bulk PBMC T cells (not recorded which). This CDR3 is CSVLRQGRDNEQFF.